This T cell receptor beta chain was identified in a study of blood T cell repertoires in COVID-19. Whole-study context: Both acute and convalescent COVID-19 samples were obtained from the United States, Italy and Spain. Nucleic acid was either cDNA or gDNA, and it came from T cells, B-cell-depleted T cells, or PBMCs.

Study processing details: Cell counts per sample came from amplifying reference gene primers. Some clones are missing from TCRdb's copy, which holds only in-frame ones; the method was immunoSEQ multiplex PCR. That table gives V, J and clone size, and the DNA gave D and trimming. The sample has about 140,000 clones, approximately 78% seen once. This clone occurred a few times. There are 13 residues in the CDR3. The V end lost 3 bases, the J end lost 5 bases, and 10 bases lay between the germline ends. Germline CDR1 and CDR2: MNHNS and SASEGT. This TCR came from a woman of 80 years or more with acute or convalescent COVID-19. This sequence joins TRBV6-1 and TRBJ1-1; D is perhaps TRBD1 (5 bases). The sequenced sample consisted of peripheral blood. In DNA form, the CDR3 reads TGTGCCAGCAGTGACCAGGGAGGTACTGAAGCTTTCTTT. It yields the protein CASSDQGGTEAFF.